A single sample gave rise to the 23 T cell receptor beta chains below, sequenced in a study of blood T cell repertoires in COVID-19. TCRdb keeps only in-frame clones here, not all; method: immunoSEQ multiplex PCR. The repertoire consists of 60,000 to 75,000 clones, with around 66% occurring once and the leading ten covering approximately 50%. The sequencing sample was made of PBMCs or T cells enriched from blood (not recorded which). These receptors came from an older woman who had been exposed to COVID-19.

The chain has TRBV30 and TRBJ2-1; D call uncertain. CDR1 and CDR2 from the germline V gene are GTSNPN and SVGIG (reference sequence). The V end lost 0 bases, the J end lost 8 bases, and 14 bases lay between the germline ends. The CDR3 covers 14 residues. As DNA, the CDR3 is TGTGCCTGGAGTGTACTGTCCGCCGCCGATGAGCAGTTCTTC. Encoded protein: CAWSVLSAADEQFF. Using reference TRBV30 and TRBJ2-1 for the parts outside the CDR3, the full variable domain is SQTIHQWPATLVQPVGSPLSLECTVEGTSNPNLYWYRQAAGRGLQLLFYSVGIGQISSEVPQNLSASRPQDRQFILSSKKLLLSDSGFYLCAWSVLSAADEQFFGPGTRLTVL.

This clone was found a few times. The chain couples TRBV24-1 to TRBJ1-5, with a tentative D call TRBD1 (5 bases). The germline V and J ends were trimmed by 2 bases and 0 bases, with 10 bases remaining between them. CDR1 KGHDR and CDR2 SFDVKD come from the germline V gene. The CDR3 totals 16 residues. The CDR3 sequence: CATSDSTGDSNQPQHF. Written as DNA, the CDR3 is TGTGCCACCAGTGATTCTACAGGAGATAGCAATCAGCCCCAGCATTTT.

As concerns this clone: This specimen includes other DNA sequences encoding the same CDR3. The V gene is TRBV5-1, the J gene TRBJ1-1; possible D gene TRBD1, 5 bases. Germline V gene sequence: CDR1 SGHRS, CDR2 YFSETQ. CDR3 length: 13 residues. V was clipped by 2 bases and J by 3 bases, with 8 bases between them. The CDR3 loop is CASSLGHDTEAFF. The CDR3 DNA sequence: TGCGCCAGCAGCTTAGGACATGACACTGAAGCTTTCTTT.

The gene calls are TRBV5-1 and TRBJ2-1; TRBD2 might be the D (6 bases). This CDR3 spans 15 amino acids. V was shortened by 3 bases and J by 4 bases, with 14 bases between the two germline ends. The germline V gene encodes CDR1 SGHRS and CDR2 YFSETQ. CDR3 sequence (DNA): TGCGCCAGCAGCTCTTCCGGGACTTTTTACAATGAGCAGTTCTTC. Its translation is CASSSSGTFYNEQFF.

In its sample, this clone was seen once. The rearrangement uses TRBV19 and TRBJ2-2; no reliable D call. The germline CDR1 and CDR2 sequences are LNHDA and SQIVND (reference sequence). This CDR3 spans 16 amino acids. The germline V and J ends were trimmed by 3 bases and 4 bases, with 15 bases remaining between them. CDR3 in DNA: TGTGCCAGTAGTATTAGCTCAAGTGGGTCCACCGGGGAGCTGTTTTTT. Translation: CASSISSSGSTGELFF.

The chain couples TRBV28 to TRBJ2-4; D is perhaps TRBD2 (5 bases). This CDR3 region has 16 residues. Trimming took off 2 bases at V and 1 base at J, with 12 bases between the two ends. The germline gives CDR1 MDHEN, CDR2 SYDVKM. The CDR3 is CASSLIPPGAKNIQYF. CDR3 in DNA: TGTGCCAGCAGTTTAATCCCCCCGGGGGCCAAAAACATTCAGTACTTC.

V is TRBV9 and J is TRBJ1-5; 7 positions agree with TRBD1. Trimming cost V 7 bases and J 4 bases; bases outside gene matches: 5. The CDR3 spans 13 residues. Per the germline V gene, CDR1 is SGDLS and CDR2 is YYNGEE. The CDR3 DNA sequence: TGTGCCAGCGGCGAGGGGGCGAATCAGCCCCAGCATTTT. Its translation is CASGEGANQPQHF.

The chain couples TRBV30 to TRBJ2-5; D is perhaps TRBD2 (6 bases). The germline V gene encodes CDR1 GTSNPN and CDR2 SVGIG (reference sequence). Deletions cut 0 bases from V and 3 bases from J, with 14 bases between. This CDR3 is built from 15 residues. The CDR3 protein is CAWSVPTSREETQYF. The CDR3 coding sequence is TGTGCCTGGAGTGTACCAACTAGCAGAGAAGAGACCCAGTACTTC.

This chain connects TRBV9 to TRBJ2-7, with TRBD1 matching over 9 bases. The CDR3 is 16 amino acids. The germline V gene encodes CDR1 SGDLS and CDR2 YYNGEE. J gave up 5 bases and V 0 bases, and 9 bases lay outside the gene matches. CDR3 in DNA: TGTGCCAGCAGCGTAGCTCCATCACAGGGGGCCGACGAGCAGTACTTC. Its protein is CASSVAPSQGADEQYF. Variable domain in full (rest from reference TRBV9 and TRBJ2-7): DSGVTQTPKHLITATGQRVTLRCSPRSGDLSVYWYQQSLDQGLQFLIQYYNGEERAKGNILERFSAQQFPDLHSELNLSSLELGDSALYFCASSVAPSQGADEQYFGPGTRLTVT.

The J gene is TRBJ1-1, the V gene TRBV5-1; 9 nucleotides match TRBD1. Trimming at V came to 3 bases and at J to 0 bases, leaving 6 bases not matched to a gene. The CDR3 sequence is 16 residues long. Germline CDR1 and CDR2: SGHRS and YFSETQ. The CDR3 region has the DNA TGCGCCAGCAGCTGGGGACAGGGAGGAGTGAACACTGAAGCTTTCTTT. It codes for CASSWGQGGVNTEAFF.

The chain joins TRBV14 to TRBJ1-2; TRBD1 agrees at 7 bases. CDR3 length: 15 amino acids. Germline-derived CDR1 and CDR2 are SGHDN and FVKESK. Unmatched junction bases numbered 6, after V lost 1 base and J lost 4 bases. The CDR3 here is CASSQGQGRSYGYTF. Written as DNA, the CDR3 is TGTGCCAGCAGCCAAGGACAGGGCCGAAGCTATGGCTACACCTTC. The whole variable domain, filled in from reference TRBV14 and TRBJ1-2, reads EAGVTQFPSHSVIEKGQTVTLRCDPISGHDNLYWYRRVMGKEIKFLLHFVKESKQDESGMPNNRFLAERTGGTYSTLKVQPAELEDSGVYFCASSQGQGRSYGYTFGSGTRLTVV.

A few counts support this clone. This chain joins TRBV28 and TRBJ1-2; D unclear. Germline V lookup: CDR1 MDHEN, CDR2 SYDVKM. Trimming shortened V by 2 bases and J by 5 bases, and 3 bases separated the two germline ends. The CDR3 loop spans 11 amino acids. The CDR3 DNA reads as TGTGCCAGCAGTTTACAGTATGGCTACACCTTC. Encoded protein: CASSLQYGYTF.

The V gene is TRBV5-4, the J gene TRBJ1-2, with 7 bases that match TRBD1. Trimming removed 6 bases from V and 3 bases from J; junction bases left unmatched: 5. Looked up from germline, CDR1 is SGHNT and CDR2 is YYREEE (reference sequence). The CDR3 loop spans 13 amino acids. CDR3 sequence (DNA): TGTGCCAGCACACAGGGGAAGGACTATGGCTACACCTTC. It yields the protein CASTQGKDYGYTF.

The V and J genes are TRBV7-2 and TRBJ1-1; no firm D call. This CDR3 region has 14 residues. With 4 bases removed from V and 4 bases from J, the gap between germline ends came to 13 bases. The germline V gene has CDR1 SGHTA and CDR2 FQGNSA. The CDR3 DNA follows: TGTGCCAGCAGCTCACGGGGAGCGGGCACTGAAGCTTTCTTT. It codes for CASSSRGAGTEAFF. The variable domain in full, completed from reference TRBV7-2 and TRBJ1-1, reads GAGVSQSPSNKVTEKGKDVELRCDPISGHTALYWYRQSLGQGLEFLIYFQGNSAPDKSGLPSDRFSAERTGGSVSTLTIQRTQQEDSAVYLCASSSRGAGTEAFFGQGTRLTVV.

This clone appeared a few times. This sequence joins TRBV3-1 (or the pseudogene TRBV3-2) and TRBJ2-1; D is perhaps TRBD1 (6 bases). This CDR3 region has 16 residues. The germline V and J ends were trimmed by 1 base and 7 bases, with 17 bases remaining between them. Germline loops: CDR1 LGHDT, CDR2 YNNKEL (reference sequence). The CDR3 region is CASSQVGGRGFNEQFF. The CDR3 DNA follows: TGTGCCAGCAGCCAAGTTGGGGGCCGTGGTTTTAATGAGCAGTTCTTC.

V and J are TRBV7-9 and TRBJ1-4, with D perhaps TRBD1 (5 bases). This CDR3 spans 19 amino acids. V was cut by 5 bases and J by 6 bases, with 28 bases left in between. Germline V gives CDR1 SEHNR, CDR2 FQNEAQ (reference sequence). The CDR3 reads CASSPRGKGLALGDEKLFF. The CDR3 region has the DNA TGTGCCAGCAGCCCCCGCGGGAAAGGGCTTGCTCTGGGGGATGAAAAACTGTTTTTT.

The rearrangement joins TRBV4-3 to TRBJ2-7; TRBD1 matches 9 bases. The CDR3 loop spans 16 amino acids. Germline V CDR1 and CDR2: LGHNA, YSLEER. The trim removed 0 bases at V and 5 bases at J, leaving 8 bases unmatched. The CDR3 DNA sequence: TGCGCCAGCAGCCAAGAAGCGGGGACAGGGTACGACGAGCAGTACTTC. Translating it yields CASSQEAGTGYDEQYF.

This clone was found a few times. The rearrangement uses TRBV5-5 and TRBJ2-2, with D perhaps TRBD2 (5 bases). Trimming removed 4 bases at V and 4 bases at J, with 11 bases between. Germline CDR1 is SGHKS and CDR2 is YYEKEE (reference sequence). The CDR3 totals 14 residues. CDR3 sequence reads: CASSLSEPTGELFF. The CDR3 DNA reads TGTGCCAGCAGCCTTAGCGAGCCCACCGGGGAGCTGTTTTTT.

This sequence joins TRBV2 and TRBJ2-1; 7 bases fit TRBD2. The germline CDR1 and CDR2 sequences are SNHLY and FYNNEI. Trimming took 6 bases from V and 8 from J; bases not matched to a gene: 1. This CDR3 has 11 amino acids. The CDR3 nucleotides read TGTGCCAGCAGACGGGGGGATGAGCAGTTCTTC. Translating it yields CASRRGDEQFF.

The gene calls are TRBV24-1 and TRBJ1-3; the D is unclear. V gave up 3 bases and J gave up 4 bases, with 6 bases separating them. The CDR3 has 13 residues. CDR1 and CDR2 from the germline V gene are KGHDR and SFDVKD. CDR3 DNA: TGTGCCACCAGTGATCATCAAGGAAACACCATATATTTT. It encodes CATSDHQGNTIYF.

The chain joins TRBV27 to TRBJ2-3; no clear D. The CDR3 runs 16 residues. The germline CDR1 and CDR2 sequences are MNHEY and SMNVEV (reference sequence). Trimming took off 5 bases at V and 3 bases at J, with 18 bases between the two ends. The CDR3 protein is CASSPRATLVTDTQYF. CDR3 in DNA: TGTGCCAGCAGTCCCCGTGCCACTTTGGTAACAGATACGCAGTATTTT.

The chain joins TRBV30 to TRBJ1-6, with D possibly matching TRBD1 (6 bases). In germline, CDR1 is GTSNPN, CDR2 SVGIG (reference sequence). With 0 bases removed from V and 6 bases from J, the gap between germline ends came to 9 bases. CDR3 length: 14 residues. In DNA, the CDR3 is TGTGCCTGGAGTGTACGAGGGGGTAATTCACCCCTCCACTTT. This encodes CAWSVRGGNSPLHF.

The chain couples TRBV7-9 to TRBJ2-4; 7 nucleotides agree with TRBD1. V dropped 8 bases and J dropped 9; count of bases not matched to a gene: 7. The CDR3 covers 12 residues. Germline CDR1 is SEHNR and CDR2 is FQNEAQ (reference sequence). CDR3 coding DNA: TGTGCCAGCGCGACAGGGCCCGGCATTCAGTACTTC. As protein: CASATGPGIQYF.